This T cell receptor (beta chain) came from a study of T cell repertoires in ileal Crohn's disease (dated by TCRdb to about 2019). Turning to the overall study: Median disease duration was approximately 8 years, and 35% of patients were identified as active smokers at the time of surgery. Endoscopic postoperative recurrence was defined by a Rutgeerts score above i0. The study sequenced roughly 170 mucosal samples from a few dozen patients, taken at several locations on the surgical specimen and at postoperative endoscopy. Every patient underwent surgery because of a complication, which was stricturing disease in about 61% and penetrating disease in 39%. Five hundred nanograms of biopsy DNA per sample were submitted for commercial TCRB immunosequencing. M0 samples were biopsies from the inflamed portion of the ileum in the surgical resection specimen. The study ran alongside a multicentre cohort designed to identify predictors of early endoscopic recurrence after ileocolonic resection. TCR repertoire analysis was done in about 57 Crohn's disease patients from a prospective multicentre cohort. Roughly half of the patients were given postoperative therapy, with 15 to 20 on anti-TNF agents and roughly twelve on thiopurines. General findings and caveats noted by the study authors: Patients who were active smokers at surgery had a significantly higher proportion of clonal expansions than non-smokers (around 24% vs 18%, p=0.02). Higher high-frequency clone percentages at surgery were associated with endoscopic recurrence; all patients with clonality above 26.8% (18/57) had recurrence. Compared with CD4 T cells, sorted CD8 T cells held more high-frequency clones, which suggests that the mucosal expansions were mostly CD8. Mucosal CD4 and CD8 T cells were sorted and sequenced only in a subgroup of patients, whose size was not stated.

As concerns this clone: The target of this receptor is not known. Base qualities were left out, and no much larger clone turns up one base away.

Reading the germline V gene gives CDR1 SGHTA and CDR2 FQGNSA. V was cut back by 3 bases and J by 9 bases, leaving a gap of 15 bases between them. The CDR3 spans 14 residues, from the cysteine through the phenylalanine. The sequence is cut down to CDR3 DNA, 42 bases in frame from base 1. In the paper's terms, the time point label means: inflamed ileum from the surgical specimen. Adults with ileal or ileocolonic Crohn's disease for whom ileocolonic resection was indicated were considered eligible. Whole ileal mucosal biopsies were stored frozen at -80°C before DNA extraction. Genomic DNA was extracted from frozen whole biopsies using a TRizol-based method and was quantified with a NanoDrop 2000 spectrophotometer. The library was built by means of the immunoSEQ multiplex PCR assay. A two-step, amplification bias-controlled multiplex PCR was used by Adaptive Biotechnology to amplify CDR3 regions from genomic DNA. In the first PCR, primers covered every V and J gene segment, and in the second PCR, barcodes and Illumina adapters were added. An Illumina instrument was used to sequence the CDR3 libraries. Per the authors' processing: Vendor-provided pipelines were combined with custom analysis of raw data in R/Bioconductor under R version 3.3.0. Clonality, which ranges from 0 to 1, was calculated as the inverse of the normalised Shannon entropy across all productive clones. High-frequency clones were defined as the share of the repertoire occupied by the top 100 clones, with only clones passing a 95% confidence test being retained. Overlap between samples was measured with the Morisita-Horn index, while repertoire diversity was measured with the Simpson index. TCRdb provides this immuneACCESS table in a form limited to in-frame rearrangements. Some clones are lacking; in checked studies, under half of them reflect an unresolved V gene, and why the rest are absent is not known. The V and J calls and clone size were taken over from that table, and D and trimming were inferred from the DNA. Present in this sample are fewer than 20,000 clones, 92% of which were seen just once. The ten largest clones represent 7.1% of the sample.

The source material was ileal tissue. This receptor chain uses TRBV7-2 and TRBJ2-1, with no reliable assignment of the D segment. The TCR was taken from an adult with Crohn's disease. The DNA sequence follows: TGTGCCAGCAGCTTCAAGTCCCGCGAAGGTGAGCAGTTCTTC. Protein translation: CASSFKSREGEQFF.